Each of the 15 T cell receptor beta chains below was sequenced from the same sample in a study of tumor and adjacent non-tumor tissue in lung cancer. No cell sorting was done before RNA was extracted from the tissue. A modified ARM-PCR protocol with three rounds of nested PCR amplified TCRbeta. TCRdb fed the multiplex PCR reads into MiXCR, producing one record per CDR3 protein. The sample has 220,000 or so distinct CDR3 sequences; roughly 70% are singletons. Sequencing used lung tumor tissue. These receptor sequences come from a man aged 55 to 70 with non-small cell lung cancer.

The rearrangement uses TRBV28 and TRBJ1-6, with a tentative D call TRBD1 (6 bases). Germline assignment: CDR1 MDHEN and CDR2 SYDVKM. The CDR3 spans 15 residues. Deletions cut 8 bases from V and 10 bases from J, with 21 bases between. The CDR3 DNA follows: TGTGCCAGCTCCTTTAGTTCAGGGGAGCGCTCACCCCTCCACTTT. Protein: CASSFSSGERSPLHF.

Points on this clonotype: Possible read error: a much larger clone is one base away. The CDR3 region has the DNA TGTGCCAGCAGTACCATCCCGGGCCCGGATACGCAGTATTTT. Translating gives CASSTIPGPDTQYF. V is TRBV6-5 and J is TRBJ2-3; D is ambiguous. The V end was cut by 5 bases, the J end by 6 bases, with 15 bases between. Germline lookup yields CDR1 MNHEY and CDR2 SVGAGI. The CDR3 is 14 amino acids.

This rearrangement joins TRBV5-6 to TRBJ1-1; 10 bases fit TRBD1. The CDR3 contains 15 residues. Germline V lookup: CDR1 SGHDT, CDR2 YYEEEE. With 4 bases clipped from V and 4 bases from J, the junction kept 7 bases outside the gene matches. CDR3 protein: CASSGVDRGSTEAFF. The CDR3 DNA reads as TGTGCCAGCAGCGGGGTGGACAGGGGGAGCACTGAAGCTTTCTTT.

The chain carries TRBV5-6 and TRBJ2-3; 9 nucleotides align to TRBD2. V shed 0 bases and J 4 bases; nucleotides not matched to a gene: 12. CDR1 and CDR2 (germline): SGHDT, YYEEEE. The CDR3 covers 18 residues. The DNA for the CDR3 is TGTGCCAGCAGCTTGGGACTAGCGGTACGTCTGGTCGCAGATACGCAGTATTTT. This translates into CASSLGLAVRLVADTQYF.

In its sample, this clonotype was seen many times. V usage is TRBV20-1 and J usage is TRBJ2-2; 7 bases fit TRBD1. Germline V lookup: CDR1 DFQATT, CDR2 SNEGSKA (reference sequence). Trimming at V came to 5 bases and at J to 5 bases, leaving 8 bases not matched to a gene. CDR3 length: 14 amino acids. Here the CDR3 DNA reads TGCAGTGCTGTAAGGGGGCAACGGACCGGGGAGCTGTTTTTT. This gives the protein CSAVRGQRTGELFF.

Details on this clonotype: Since no conserved phenylalanine or tryptophan closes the CDR3, a read error is the likely cause. This rearrangement joins TRBV20-1 to TRBJ2-7; 11 nucleotides agree with TRBD2. Germline values: CDR1 DFQATT, CDR2 SNEGSKA (reference sequence). The CDR3 runs 13 residues. CDR3 region: CNASGGTMSEQYL. Here the CDR3 DNA reads TGCAATGCTAGCGGGGGGACAATGAGTGAGCAGTACCTC.

This clonotype was seen only a few times. The junction and the germline gene differ at one end; a read error may be behind it. The chain carries TRBV20-1 and TRBJ2-7; no firm D call. CDR1 is DFQATT, CDR2 SNEGSKA, per germline (reference sequence). The CDR3 is 15 amino acids. CDR3 nucleotide sequence: TGCAGTGCTAGAGGGTTTAACAGTCCCTCTCTCGAGCAGTATTTC. This gives the protein CSARGFNSPSLEQYF.

V usage is TRBV10-3 and J usage is TRBJ1-4; D gene unclear. Germline V lookup: CDR1 ENHRY, CDR2 SYGVKD. Trimming left V 8 bases short and J 0 bases short, with 10 bases between. The CDR3 spans 14 residues. The CDR3 DNA reads TGTGCCATCGGGAACTCAGCAACTAATGAAAAACTGTTTTTT. Amino acids: CAIGNSATNEKLFF.

The J gene is TRBJ1-1, the V gene TRBV7-9, with 10 nucleotides matching TRBD1. This CDR3 contains 14 residues. Germline CDR1 SEHNR, CDR2 FQNEAQ (reference sequence). V dropped 5 bases and J dropped 9; count of bases not matched to a gene: 9. The CDR3, as DNA: TGTGCCAGCAGCCGACAGGGGGCAGGGACTAAAGCTTTCTTT. Translation gives CASSRQGAGTKAFF. Looking up the rest from reference TRBV7-9 and TRBJ1-1 gives the full variable domain: DTGVSQNPRHKITKRGQNVTFRCDPISEHNRLYWYRQTLGQGPEFLTYFQNEAQLEKSRLLSDRFSAERPKGSFSTLEIQRTEQGDSAMYLCASSRQGAGTKAFFGQGTRLTVV.

This clonotype was seen only a few times. V usage is TRBV6-5 and J usage is TRBJ2-3, with TRBD1 matching 8 bases. Germline assignment: CDR1 MNHEY and CDR2 SVGAGI. The CDR3 is made up of 15 amino acids. The ends lost 6 bases at V and 0 bases at J; junction bases unmatched: 5. The CDR3 reads CASSKRQGSTDTQYF. The CDR3 DNA sequence: TGTGCCAGCAGCAAGAGACAGGGGAGCACAGATACGCAGTATTTT.

Details on this clonotype: This may be a read error, as it is one base from a much larger clone. The V gene is TRBV29-1, the J gene TRBJ2-5; 7 bases are shared with TRBD1. Germline values: CDR1 SQVTM, CDR2 ANQGSEA. The CDR3 consists of 13 residues. The CDR3 is CSVGTAPGETKYF. The CDR3 DNA reads TGCAGCGTCGGGACAGCGCCCGGTGAGACCAAGTACTTC.

Of note for this clonotype: The junction shows a germline mismatch at one end, possibly a read error. V and J are TRBV5-1 and TRBJ2-1, with D hard to call. This CDR3 has 15 residues. Germline CDR1 SGHRS, CDR2 YFSETQ. The DNA for the CDR3 is TGCGCCAGCAGCCCCCAACAGAGCTCCTACGATGAGCAGTTCTTC. Encoded protein: CASSPQQSSYDEQFF. The full variable domain, completed using reference TRBV5-1 and TRBJ2-1, is KAGVTQTPRYLIKTRGQQVTLSCSPISGHRSVSWYQQTPGQGLQFLFEYFSETQRNKGNFPGRFSGRQFSNSRSEMNVSTLELGDSALYLCASSPQQSSYDEQFFGPGTRLTVL.

This clonotype has only one observation. This may be a read error: a much more frequent sequence differs by one nucleotide. This chain uses TRBV12-3 or TRBV12-4 with TRBJ1-5; no clear D. The CDR3 runs to 14 residues. CDR3 loop: CASSLAPYNQLQHF. In nucleotides, the CDR3 is TGTGCCAGCAGTTTAGCCCCATACAATCAGCTCCAGCATTTT.

The table lists this clonotype with many counts. CDR3 in amino acids: CASSLNRGNNNSPLHF. The DNA for the CDR3 is TGTGCCAGCAGCCTAAACCGGGGCAACAATAATTCACCCCTCCACTTT. This rearrangement joins TRBV4-2 to TRBJ1-6, with a possible D match to TRBD1 (5 bases). Germline V lookup: CDR1 LGHNA, CDR2 YNFKEQ. V was cut by 4 bases and J by 5 bases, with 15 bases left in between. This CDR3 comprises 16 residues.

The chain employs TRBV6-5 and TRBJ1-2; weak D call: TRBD1 (5 bases). V gave up 5 bases and J gave up 10 bases, with 17 bases separating them. The germline V gene has CDR1 MNHEY and CDR2 SVGAGI. The CDR3 has 13 amino acids. The chain's CDR3 is CASSKGSDNDYTF. CDR3 DNA: TGTGCCAGCAGTAAGGGGTCGGACAATGACTACACCTTC.